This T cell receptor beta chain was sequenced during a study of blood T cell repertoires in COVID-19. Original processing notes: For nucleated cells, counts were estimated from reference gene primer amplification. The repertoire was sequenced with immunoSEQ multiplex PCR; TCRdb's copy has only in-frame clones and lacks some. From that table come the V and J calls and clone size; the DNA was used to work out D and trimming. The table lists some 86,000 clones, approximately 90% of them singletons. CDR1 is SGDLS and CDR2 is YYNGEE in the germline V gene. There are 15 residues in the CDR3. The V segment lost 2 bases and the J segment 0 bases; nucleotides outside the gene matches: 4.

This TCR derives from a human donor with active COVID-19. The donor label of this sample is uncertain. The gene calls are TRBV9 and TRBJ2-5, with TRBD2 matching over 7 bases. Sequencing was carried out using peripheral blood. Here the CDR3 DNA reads TGTGCCAGCAGCGTTCTAGCGGATTACCAAGAGACCCAGTACTTC. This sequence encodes CASSVLADYQETQYF.